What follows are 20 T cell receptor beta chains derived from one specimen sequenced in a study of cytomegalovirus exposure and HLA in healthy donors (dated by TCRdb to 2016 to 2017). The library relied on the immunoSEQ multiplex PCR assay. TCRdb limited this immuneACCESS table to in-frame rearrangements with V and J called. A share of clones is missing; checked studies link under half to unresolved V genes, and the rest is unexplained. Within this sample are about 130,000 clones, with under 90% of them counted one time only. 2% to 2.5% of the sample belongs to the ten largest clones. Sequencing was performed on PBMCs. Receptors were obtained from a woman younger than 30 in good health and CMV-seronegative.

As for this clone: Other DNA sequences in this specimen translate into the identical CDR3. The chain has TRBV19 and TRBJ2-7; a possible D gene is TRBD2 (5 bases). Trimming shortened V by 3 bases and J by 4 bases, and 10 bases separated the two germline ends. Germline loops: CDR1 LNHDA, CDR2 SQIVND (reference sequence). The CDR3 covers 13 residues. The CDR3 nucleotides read TGTGCCAGTAGTATGGGAGAGGGATACGAGCAGTACTTC. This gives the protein CASSMGEGYEQYF.

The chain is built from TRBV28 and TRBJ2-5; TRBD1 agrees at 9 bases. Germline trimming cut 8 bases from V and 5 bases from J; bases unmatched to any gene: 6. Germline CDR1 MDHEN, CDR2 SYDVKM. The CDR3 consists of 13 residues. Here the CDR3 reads CASGYRGHETQYF. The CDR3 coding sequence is TGTGCCAGCGGGTACAGGGGGCATGAGACCCAGTACTTC.

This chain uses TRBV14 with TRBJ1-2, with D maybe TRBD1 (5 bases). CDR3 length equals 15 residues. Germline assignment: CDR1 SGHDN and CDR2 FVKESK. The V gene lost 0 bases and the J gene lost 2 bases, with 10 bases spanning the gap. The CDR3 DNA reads TGTGCCAGCAGCCAAGATCACTCAGGGAACTATGGCTACACCTTC. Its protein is CASSQDHSGNYGYTF.

The CDR3, as DNA: TGTGCCATCAGAGAACAGGGGCCCACTGAAGCTTTCTTT. It specifies CAIREQGPTEAFF. The gene calls are TRBV10-3 and TRBJ1-1; 7 bases line up with TRBD1. V trimming: 6 bases; J trimming: 4 bases; junction bases outside the gene matches: 5. CDR3 length equals 13 residues. Looked up from germline, CDR1 is ENHRY and CDR2 is SYGVKD.

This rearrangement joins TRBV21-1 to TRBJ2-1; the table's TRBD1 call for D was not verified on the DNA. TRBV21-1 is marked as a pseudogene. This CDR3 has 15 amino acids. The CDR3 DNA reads TGTGCCAGCAGCAAAGGGGCTACCCGATGCAATGAGCAGTTCTTC. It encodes CASSKGATRCNEQFF.

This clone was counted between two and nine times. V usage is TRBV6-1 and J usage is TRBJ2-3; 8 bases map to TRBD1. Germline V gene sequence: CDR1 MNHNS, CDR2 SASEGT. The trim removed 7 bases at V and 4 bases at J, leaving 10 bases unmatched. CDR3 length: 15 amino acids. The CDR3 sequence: CASTMGAGGADTQYF. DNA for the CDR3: TGTGCCAGCACCATGGGCGCAGGGGGCGCAGATACGCAGTATTTT.

CDR3 bases: TGTGCCAGTAGTATCACAGGGGAGCAGTTCTTC. It yields the protein CASSITGEQFF. The gene calls are TRBV19 and TRBJ2-1, with a weak D call TRBD1 (6 bases). Trimming stripped 3 bases from V and 10 bases from J, with 7 bases between. The germline CDR1 and CDR2 sequences are LNHDA and SQIVND (reference sequence). This CDR3 spans 11 amino acids. Together with reference TRBV19 and TRBJ2-1, the CDR3 gives the full variable domain: DGGITQSPKYLFRKEGQNVTLSCEQNLNHDAMYWYRQDPGQGLRLIYYSQIVNDFQKGDIAEGYSVSREKKESFPLTVTSAQKNPTAFYLCASSITGEQFFGPGTRLTVL.

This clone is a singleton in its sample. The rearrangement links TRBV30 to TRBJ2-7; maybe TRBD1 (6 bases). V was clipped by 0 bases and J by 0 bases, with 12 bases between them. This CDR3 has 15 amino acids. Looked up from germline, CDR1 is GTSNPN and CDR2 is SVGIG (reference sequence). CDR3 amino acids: CAWSVGGGSSYEQYF. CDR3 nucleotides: TGTGCCTGGAGTGTAGGGGGTGGAAGCTCCTACGAGCAGTACTTC.

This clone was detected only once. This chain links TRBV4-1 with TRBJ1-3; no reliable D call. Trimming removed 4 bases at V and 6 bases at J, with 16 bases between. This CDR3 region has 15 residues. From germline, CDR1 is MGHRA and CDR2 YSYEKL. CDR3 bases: TGCGCCAGCAGCCTTGTCGGGTTCCGGGTAAACACCATATATTTT. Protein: CASSLVGFRVNTIYF.

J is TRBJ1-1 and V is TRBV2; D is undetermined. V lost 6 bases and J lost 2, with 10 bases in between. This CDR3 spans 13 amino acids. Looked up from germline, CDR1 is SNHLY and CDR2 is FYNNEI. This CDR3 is CASSLDTNTEAFF. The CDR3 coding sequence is TGTGCCAGCAGCCTCGACACTAACACTGAAGCTTTCTTT.

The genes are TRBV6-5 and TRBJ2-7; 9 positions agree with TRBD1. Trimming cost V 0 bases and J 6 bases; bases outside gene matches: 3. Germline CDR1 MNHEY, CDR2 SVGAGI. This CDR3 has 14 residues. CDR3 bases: TGTGCCAGCAGTTACTCAGGGACAGGGATCGAGCAGTACTTC. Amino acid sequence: CASSYSGTGIEQYF.

Here the CDR3 reads CASSQGAPAPYEQYF. For the CDR3, the DNA is TGCGCCAGCAGCCAGGGGGCGCCGGCCCCCTACGAGCAGTACTTC. The rearrangement links TRBV4-1 to TRBJ2-7; possibly TRBD1 for D (6 bases). CDR1 MGHRA and CDR2 YSYEKL come from the germline V gene. V gave up 3 bases and J gave up 2 bases, with 14 bases separating them. The CDR3 extends over 15 amino acids.

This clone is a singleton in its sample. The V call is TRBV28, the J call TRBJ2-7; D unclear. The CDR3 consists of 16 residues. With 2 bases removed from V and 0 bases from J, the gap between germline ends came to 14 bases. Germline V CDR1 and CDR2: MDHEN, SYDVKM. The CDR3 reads CASSLPPAQFSYEQYF. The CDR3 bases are TGTGCCAGCAGTTTACCCCCTGCCCAGTTCTCCTACGAGCAGTACTTC.

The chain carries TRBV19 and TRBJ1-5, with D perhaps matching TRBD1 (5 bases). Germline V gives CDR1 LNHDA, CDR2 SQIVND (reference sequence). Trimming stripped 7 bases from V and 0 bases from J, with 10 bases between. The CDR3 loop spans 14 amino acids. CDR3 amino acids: CASIGRDSNQPQHF. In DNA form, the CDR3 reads TGTGCCAGTATAGGCAGGGATAGCAATCAGCCCCAGCATTTT.

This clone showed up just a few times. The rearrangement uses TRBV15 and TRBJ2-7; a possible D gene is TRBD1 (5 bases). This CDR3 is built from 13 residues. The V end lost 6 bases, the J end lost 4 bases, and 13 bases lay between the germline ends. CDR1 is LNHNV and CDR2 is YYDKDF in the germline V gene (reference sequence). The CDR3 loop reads CATRTARVYEQYF. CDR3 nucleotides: TGTGCCACCAGAACCGCCAGGGTGTACGAGCAGTACTTC.

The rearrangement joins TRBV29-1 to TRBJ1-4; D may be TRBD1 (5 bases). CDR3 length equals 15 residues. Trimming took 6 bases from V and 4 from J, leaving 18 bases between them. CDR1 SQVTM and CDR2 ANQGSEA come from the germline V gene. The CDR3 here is CSVGGSSDFNEKLFF. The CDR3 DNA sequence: TGCAGCGTGGGGGGGAGCTCCGATTTTAATGAAAAACTGTTTTTT.

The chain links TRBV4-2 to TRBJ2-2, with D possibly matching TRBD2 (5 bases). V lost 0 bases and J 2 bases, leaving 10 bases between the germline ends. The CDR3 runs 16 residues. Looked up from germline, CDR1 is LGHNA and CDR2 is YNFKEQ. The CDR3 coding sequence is TGTGCCAGCAGCCAAGACCGGGAACCCAACACCGGGGAGCTGTTTTTT. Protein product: CASSQDREPNTGELFF.

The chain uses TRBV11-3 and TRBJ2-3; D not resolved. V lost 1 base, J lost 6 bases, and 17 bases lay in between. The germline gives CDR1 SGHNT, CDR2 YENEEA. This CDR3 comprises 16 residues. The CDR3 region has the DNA TGTGCCAGCAGCTTAGTTGCATGGGCAATGTGGGATACGCAGTATTTT. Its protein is CASSLVAWAMWDTQYF.

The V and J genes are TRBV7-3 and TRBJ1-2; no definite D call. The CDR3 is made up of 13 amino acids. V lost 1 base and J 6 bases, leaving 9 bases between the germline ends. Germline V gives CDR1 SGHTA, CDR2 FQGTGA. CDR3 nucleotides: TGTGCCAGCAGCTTAAGCTCTACCCATGGCTACACCTTC. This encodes CASSLSSTHGYTF.

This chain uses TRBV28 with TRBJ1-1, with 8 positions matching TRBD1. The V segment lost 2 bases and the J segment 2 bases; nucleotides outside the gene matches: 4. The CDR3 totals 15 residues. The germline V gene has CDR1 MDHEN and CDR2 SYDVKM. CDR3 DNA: TGTGCCAGCAGTTTAATCGCAGGGGGCAACACTGAAGCTTTCTTT. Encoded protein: CASSLIAGGNTEAFF.